Below, 26 T cell receptor beta chains from the same sample are listed, as sequenced in a study of blood T cell repertoires in COVID-19. TCRdb keeps only in-frame clones here, not all; method: immunoSEQ multiplex PCR. The sample includes about 150,000 clones, approximately 86% of them seen just once. Sequencing was performed on peripheral blood. The receptors come from a man aged 65 to 85 with acute or convalescent COVID-19.

Notes on this clone: Within the sample, other DNA sequences also encode this same CDR3. The chain carries TRBV27 and TRBJ2-1, with TRBD1 matching over 8 bases. V was pared by 3 bases and J by 2 bases, with 3 bases of the junction left unmatched. Germline CDR1 MNHEY, CDR2 SMNVEV (reference sequence). This CDR3 spans 15 amino acids. The CDR3 sequence is CASSFGTGTYNEQFF. CDR3 nucleotides: TGTGCCAGCAGTTTCGGGACAGGTACCTACAATGAGCAGTTCTTC.

The V call is TRBV5-4, the J call TRBJ2-1, with a tentative D call TRBD1 (6 bases). V lost 0 bases to trimming and J lost 8 bases, with 9 bases between them. This CDR3 comprises 13 residues. CDR1 is SGHNT, CDR2 YYREEE, per germline (reference sequence). DNA of the CDR3: TGTGCCAGCAGCTTGGGACAGGTCTATGAGCAGTTCTTC. Amino acid sequence: CASSLGQVYEQFF. The variable domain in full, completed from reference TRBV5-4 and TRBJ2-1, reads ETGVTQSPTHLIKTRGQQVTLRCSSQSGHNTVSWYQQALGQGPQFIFQYYREEENGRGNFPPRFSGLQFPNYSSELNVNALELDDSALYLCASSLGQVYEQFFGPGTRLTVL.

CDR3 DNA sequence: TGTGCCAGCAGCTTAGTACAGGGACAAACCTACGAGCAGTACTTC. Translated, it gives CASSLVQGQTYEQYF. The chain joins TRBV7-8 to TRBJ2-7, with a weak D call TRBD1 (6 bases). Germline CDR1 SGHVS, CDR2 FQNEAQ. This CDR3 has 15 amino acids. Trimming cost V 1 base and J 2 bases, with 12 bases left between them.

The rearrangement uses TRBV29-1 and TRBJ2-3; 8 nucleotides align to TRBD1. J was trimmed by 4 bases and V by 7 bases; bases with no gene match: 4. The CDR3 consists of 12 residues. CDR1 and CDR2 from the germline V gene are SQVTM and ANQGSEA. CDR3 sequence: CSARQGPDTQYF. In nucleotides, the CDR3 is TGCAGCGCCAGACAGGGGCCAGATACGCAGTATTTT.

The chain couples TRBV6-2 or TRBV6-3 to TRBJ2-1, with 10 bases that match TRBD2. CDR3 length equals 14 residues. V lost 5 bases and J lost 8; bases outside the gene matches: 6. The germline CDR1 and CDR2 sequences are MNHEY and SVGEGT. This CDR3 is CASSASGRMDEQFF. Here the CDR3 DNA reads TGTGCCAGCAGTGCTAGCGGGAGAATGGATGAGCAGTTCTTC.

The V and J genes are TRBV10-3 and TRBJ1-5, with D maybe TRBD1 (6 bases). Trimming pared 5 bases from V and 2 bases from J, leaving 19 bases between. Germline V gene lookup returns CDR1 ENHRY and CDR2 SYGVKD. The CDR3 spans 17 residues. The DNA of the CDR3 is TGTGCCATCAGTCCGGGACACTCCCGGGGAGGCAATCAGCCCCAGCATTTT. Its translation: CAISPGHSRGGNQPQHF.

This chain connects TRBV25-1 to TRBJ2-7; maybe TRBD1 (6 bases). The V gene's germline CDR1 is MGHDK and CDR2 SYGVNS. The V end lost 8 bases, the J end lost 0 bases, and 17 bases lay between the germline ends. This CDR3 has 15 amino acids. The CDR3 sequence is CASLLQGPSSYEQYF. The CDR3, as DNA: TGTGCCAGCCTACTACAGGGCCCCAGCTCCTACGAGCAGTACTTC.

The chain combines TRBV27 with TRBJ1-5; no clear D. The CDR3 extends over 15 amino acids. Germline V gene lookup returns CDR1 MNHEY and CDR2 SMNVEV (reference sequence). Deletions cut 5 bases from V and 3 bases from J, with 14 bases between. The CDR3 DNA is TGTGCCAGCAGTCAGAGGGCGCAGTCCAATCAGCCCCAGCATTTT. Its translation: CASSQRAQSNQPQHF.

This chain joins TRBV19 and TRBJ1-5; possible D gene TRBD1, 6 bases. Germline V CDR1 and CDR2: LNHDA, SQIVND (reference sequence). Trimming shortened V by 1 base and J by 6 bases, and 13 bases separated the two germline ends. The CDR3 length is 15 residues. CDR3 bases: TGTGCCAGTAGTATAGTCCGGACAGCGGCTCAGCCCCAGCATTTT. This gives the protein CASSIVRTAAQPQHF. The variable domain in full, with the rest retrieved from reference TRBV19 and TRBJ1-5, is DGGITQSPKYLFRKEGQNVTLSCEQNLNHDAMYWYRQDPGQGLRLIYYSQIVNDFQKGDIAEGYSVSREKKESFPLTVTSAQKNPTAFYLCASSIVRTAAQPQHFGDGTRLSIL.

This clone was counted once. The chain recombines TRBV25-1 with TRBJ1-1, with 10 positions matching TRBD1. The CDR3 sequence is 13 residues long. CDR1 and CDR2 (germline): MGHDK, SYGVNS. V lost 5 bases and J lost 11; bases outside the gene matches: 8. DNA of the CDR3: TGTGCCAGCAGTCCCAGACAGGGGGCGAGGGCTTTCTTT. This translates into CASSPRQGARAFF.

This sequence joins TRBV18 and TRBJ1-2, with D unresolved. Deletions cut 3 bases from V and 1 base from J, with 6 bases between. The V gene's germline CDR1 is KGHSH and CDR2 LQKENI. The CDR3 consists of 13 residues. CDR3 DNA sequence: TGTGCCAGCTCACCCGACAATAACTATGGCTACACCTTC. It codes for CASSPDNNYGYTF. Variable domain in full (rest from reference TRBV18 and TRBJ1-2): NAGVMQNPRHLVRRRGQEARLRCSPMKGHSHVYWYRQLPEEGLKFMVYLQKENIIDESGMPKERFSAEFPKEGPSILRIQQVVRGDSAAYFCASSPDNNYGYTFGSGTRLTVV.

This clone occurred once. This chain uses TRBV6-4 with TRBJ2-1; 13 bases line up with TRBD2. J was trimmed by 4 bases and V by 5 bases; bases with no gene match: 2. CDR3 length: 15 amino acids. Germline CDR1 is MRHNA and CDR2 is SNTAGT. For the CDR3, the DNA is TGTGCCAGCAGTCGGACTAGCGGGAGTTACAATGAGCAGTTCTTC. This encodes CASSRTSGSYNEQFF.

V and J are TRBV4-1 and TRBJ1-1; the D is unclear. V was shortened by 0 bases and J by 10 bases, with 12 bases between the two germline ends. The length of the CDR3 is 13 residues. Per germline, CDR1 MGHRA and CDR2 YSYEKL. The CDR3 coding sequence is TGCGCCAGCAGCCAAGATAGAGAGCTCGGAGCTTTCTTT. Translated, it gives CASSQDRELGAFF.

The CDR3 protein is CASSARQDLYTDTQYF. As DNA, the CDR3 is TGTGCCAGCAGCGCTCGACAGGACCTCTACACAGATACGCAGTATTTT. The gene calls are TRBV9 and TRBJ2-3, with a weak D call TRBD1 (6 bases). The V and J ends lost 3 bases and 2 bases respectively, with 16 bases between them. The CDR3 length is 16 residues. CDR1 and CDR2 from the germline V gene are SGDLS and YYNGEE.

The chain combines TRBV6-5 with TRBJ2-3; the D gene is possibly TRBD1 (6 bases). CDR1 and CDR2 from the germline V gene are MNHEY and SVGAGI. V shed 6 bases and J shed 6 bases, with 16 bases lying between them. CDR3 size: 14 residues. CDR3 region: CASRNRQAADTQYF. CDR3 nucleotides: TGTGCCAGCAGAAACCGACAGGCAGCGGATACGCAGTATTTT.

This clone was picked up one time. This chain links TRBV6-5 with TRBJ1-6; D remains unclear. Trimming cost V 0 bases and J 6 bases, with 9 bases left between them. The CDR3 loop spans 15 amino acids. Germline CDR1 reads MNHEY; CDR2 reads SVGAGI. The CDR3 DNA sequence: TGTGCCAGCAGTTACTCGACGAGGATTAATTCACCCCTCCACTTT. This gives the protein CASSYSTRINSPLHF.

The rearrangement links TRBV30 to TRBJ1-5, with unresolved D. Germline V CDR1 and CDR2: GTSNPN, SVGIG (reference sequence). This CDR3 region has 14 residues. The V end lost 1 base, the J end lost 2 bases, and 9 bases lay between the germline ends. The CDR3 nucleotides are TGTGCCTGGAGTGACGGACTGGGCAATCAGCCCCAGCATTTT. As protein: CAWSDGLGNQPQHF.

The genes are TRBV5-1 and TRBJ2-3, with 16 positions matching TRBD2. CDR3 size: 20 residues. The junction had 11 bases not matched to a gene; V was cut back by 3 bases and J by 1 base. Germline CDR1 SGHRS, CDR2 YFSETQ. The CDR3 here is CASSWSPGTSGRGGTDTQYF. The DNA of the CDR3 is TGCGCCAGCAGCTGGTCCCCCGGGACTAGCGGGAGGGGTGGCACAGATACGCAGTATTTT.

The CDR3 DNA is TGTGCCAGCAGTGAGAGGGAACTTAATAATTCACCCCTCCACTTT. Translated, it gives CASSERELNNSPLHF. The rearrangement uses TRBV2 and TRBJ1-6; D is uncertain. V shed 3 bases and J shed 5 bases, with 11 bases lying between them. CDR3 length: 15 residues. CDR1 and CDR2 from the germline V gene are SNHLY and FYNNEI.

This clone was counted a few times. The V call is TRBV6-1, the J call TRBJ2-1; D is perhaps TRBD2 (6 bases). CDR3 length: 16 residues. V gave up 3 bases and J gave up 9 bases, with 21 bases separating them. Germline V gives CDR1 MNHNS, CDR2 SASEGT. The CDR3 here is CASSDFLLPLGGEQFF. CDR3 DNA sequence: TGTGCCAGCAGTGATTTTTTACTCCCCCTGGGAGGTGAGCAGTTCTTC.

The chain is built from TRBV9 and TRBJ1-3, with D perhaps matching TRBD1 (6 bases). V lost 0 bases to trimming and J lost 0 bases, with 13 bases between them. Germline V CDR1 and CDR2: SGDLS, YYNGEE. This CDR3 has 17 residues. CDR3 in amino acids: CASSVGGTGYSGNTIYF. As DNA, the CDR3 is TGTGCCAGCAGCGTAGGGGGTACAGGGTACTCTGGAAACACCATATATTTT.

This sequence joins TRBV27 and TRBJ2-7, with 10 nucleotides matching TRBD2. V lost 3 bases and J lost 4; bases outside the gene matches: 9. The CDR3 is made up of 16 amino acids. Germline V lookup: CDR1 MNHEY, CDR2 SMNVEV (reference sequence). CDR3 in DNA: TGTGCCAGCAGTTTTAGAGCGGGAGGGAGGTTGTACGAGCAGTACTTC. Its translation is CASSFRAGGRLYEQYF.

The chain recombines TRBV29-1 with TRBJ1-1; D is perhaps TRBD1 (6 bases). The CDR3 has 10 residues. Germline values: CDR1 SQVTM, CDR2 ANQGSEA. V gave up 4 bases and J gave up 7 bases, with 7 bases separating them. CDR3 region: CSVARGEAFF. CDR3 in DNA: TGCAGCGTTGCCAGGGGTGAAGCTTTCTTT.

The chain employs TRBV28 and TRBJ2-7, with 7 bases lining up with TRBD1. Germline V gene data show CDR1 as MDHEN and CDR2 as SYDVKM. The CDR3 has 12 amino acids. The J segment lost 10 bases and the V segment lost 8 bases, leaving 11 bases of the junction unmatched. The CDR3 nucleotides are TGTGCCAGCCAGACAGGGTTGAACCAACAGTACTTC. It specifies CASQTGLNQQYF.

A note on this clone: An end of the junction does not agree with germline; a read error may underlie this. V usage is TRBV7-7 and J usage is TRBJ2-5; TRBD2 agrees at 11 bases. Looked up from germline, CDR1 is SSHAT and CDR2 is FNYEAQ (reference sequence). CDR3 length: 16 amino acids. DNA for the CDR3: TGTGCTAGCAGCTCGGCTAGCGGGAGGTTTGGGGGGACCCAGTACTTC. This codes for CASSSASGRFGGTQYF.

This sequence joins TRBV18 and TRBJ2-2; D ambiguous. Germline CDR1 and CDR2: KGHSH and LQKENI. The germline V and J ends were trimmed by 2 bases and 6 bases, with 10 bases remaining between them. The CDR3 loop spans 14 amino acids. The CDR3 nucleotides read TGTGCCAGCTCACCAACCCAGACACCCGGGGAGCTGTTTTTT. As protein: CASSPTQTPGELFF.